Below are 29 T cell receptor beta chains sequenced from a single sample in a study of blood T cell repertoires in COVID-19. The method was immunoSEQ multiplex PCR; TCRdb's version includes in-frame clones alone and lacks a portion of them. The repertoire holds roughly 420,000 clones, with 88% as singletons. Sequenced sample: PBMCs or T cells enriched from blood (not recorded which). These receptors all stem from a woman in her 30s with acute COVID-19.

The V gene is TRBV19, the J gene TRBJ1-5; no firm D call. The germline V gene encodes CDR1 LNHDA and CDR2 SQIVND (reference sequence). The V end lost 3 bases, the J end lost 9 bases, and 12 bases lay between the germline ends. This CDR3 has 13 amino acids. CDR3 residues: CASSIWAPGPQHF. CDR3 coding DNA: TGTGCCAGTAGTATTTGGGCCCCCGGGCCCCAGCATTTT.

The genes are TRBV5-1 and TRBJ2-7, with 7 bases matching TRBD1. V dropped 0 bases and J dropped 2; count of bases not matched to a gene: 5. This CDR3 has 15 residues. Germline V CDR1 and CDR2: SGHRS, YFSETQ. The CDR3 nucleotides are TGCGCCAGCAGCTTGGGGGACAGATTGACCTACGAGCAGTACTTC. Residues: CASSLGDRLTYEQYF.

This chain connects TRBV18 to TRBJ1-6; TRBD1 is a possible D gene (6 bases). The germline gives CDR1 KGHSH, CDR2 LQKENI. The CDR3 is 16 amino acids. V dropped 0 bases and J dropped 0 bases, with 6 bases sitting between them. The CDR3 DNA reads TGTGCCAGCTCACCACCGGGGGCCTCCTATAATTCACCCCTCCACTTT. This gives the protein CASSPPGASYNSPLHF. The whole variable domain, filled in from reference TRBV18 and TRBJ1-6, reads NAGVMQNPRHLVRRRGQEARLRCSPMKGHSHVYWYRQLPEEGLKFMVYLQKENIIDESGMPKERFSAEFPKEGPSILRIQQVVRGDSAAYFCASSPPGASYNSPLHFGNGTRLTVT.

This clone was detected only once. The chain has TRBV5-1 and TRBJ1-2; tentative D call: TRBD1 (6 bases). The germline V and J ends were trimmed by 6 bases and 2 bases, with 17 bases remaining between them. Germline CDR1 and CDR2: SGHRS and YFSETQ. The CDR3 consists of 15 residues. In nucleotides, the CDR3 is TGCGCCAGCAACCAGGGGCCTGAGTTGAACTATGGCTACACCTTC. Protein: CASNQGPELNYGYTF.

This sequence joins TRBV2 and TRBJ2-7, with 8 positions matching TRBD2. The J segment lost 4 bases and the V segment lost 9 bases, leaving 11 bases of the junction unmatched. Germline lookup yields CDR1 SNHLY and CDR2 FYNNEI. The CDR3 spans 14 residues. The CDR3 region is CARRPPGTRYEQYF. The DNA for the CDR3 is TGTGCCAGACGCCCCCCGGGGACTAGGTACGAGCAGTACTTC.

V is TRBV24-1 and J is TRBJ2-3, with 9 bases matching TRBD2. The trim removed 9 bases at V and 4 bases at J, leaving 10 bases unmatched. The CDR3 sequence is 15 residues long. Germline CDR1 is KGHDR and CDR2 is SFDVKD. The CDR3 coding sequence is TGTGCCACCGGGGGCGGGGGGGGCACCGCAGATACGCAGTATTTT. Protein product: CATGGGGGTADTQYF.

DNA for the CDR3: TGTGCCAGCAGCCAAACGGGGACAGGGGGATACGAGCAGTACTTC. Protein: CASSQTGTGGYEQYF. The chain uses TRBV7-3 and TRBJ2-7, with TRBD1 identical over 11 bases. Losses at the gene ends were 5 bases for V and 4 bases for J; bases not matched to a gene: 7. Germline lookup yields CDR1 SGHTA and CDR2 FQGTGA. The CDR3 is 15 amino acids.

The rearrangement joins TRBV7-9 to TRBJ2-1; 11 nucleotides line up with TRBD1. Germline values: CDR1 SEHNR, CDR2 FQNEAQ (reference sequence). The CDR3 totals 15 residues. Losses at the gene ends were 3 bases for V and 4 bases for J; bases not matched to a gene: 2. The chain's CDR3 is CASSLGQGEYNEQFF. The CDR3 region has the DNA TGTGCCAGCAGCTTGGGACAGGGGGAATACAATGAGCAGTTCTTC.

The rearrangement links TRBV5-5 to TRBJ1-4; the D gene is possibly TRBD1 (5 bases). The CDR3 sequence is 14 residues long. From germline, CDR1 is SGHKS and CDR2 YYEKEE (reference sequence). V lost 5 bases and J lost 7, with 15 bases in between. CDR3 bases: TGTGCCAGCAGTAACGGGACTTTAGGTGAAAAACTGTTTTTT. The encoded protein is CASSNGTLGEKLFF. Using reference TRBV5-5 and TRBJ1-4 for the parts outside the CDR3, the full variable domain is DAGVTQSPTHLIKTRGQQVTLRCSPISGHKSVSWYQQVLGQGPQFIFQYYEKEERGRGNFPDRFSARQFPNYSSELNVNALLLGDSALYLCASSNGTLGEKLFFGSGTQLSVL.

Only one count was recorded for this clone. The chain combines TRBV2 with TRBJ1-2; TRBD1 is a possible D gene (6 bases). Germline lookup yields CDR1 SNHLY and CDR2 FYNNEI. This CDR3 is built from 13 residues. V dropped 6 bases and J dropped 0 bases, with 8 bases sitting between them. The CDR3 protein is CASRGQTNYGYTF. The CDR3 DNA follows: TGTGCCAGCAGAGGACAGACTAACTATGGCTACACCTTC.

The chain has TRBV2 and TRBJ2-2; 10 nucleotides align to TRBD1. The CDR3 covers 14 residues. CDR1 SNHLY and CDR2 FYNNEI come from the germline V gene. Trimming took 7 bases from V and 6 from J; bases not matched to a gene: 5. The chain's CDR3 is CASTRQGASGELFF. The DNA for the CDR3 is TGTGCCAGCACAAGACAGGGGGCTTCCGGGGAGCTGTTTTTT.

This clone was observed once. The chain recombines TRBV4-1 with TRBJ1-2; possibly TRBD1 for D (5 bases). CDR3 length: 16 residues. Germline CDR1 reads MGHRA; CDR2 reads YSYEKL. V was trimmed by 3 bases and J by 8 bases, leaving 22 bases between them. Here the CDR3 DNA reads TGCGCCAGCAGCCAGGAGCCCCAGGCGGGGGTCGGCGGCTACACCTTC. As protein: CASSQEPQAGVGGYTF.

This rearrangement joins TRBV15 to TRBJ1-1; D uncertain. The CDR3 is made up of 14 amino acids. CDR1 and CDR2 (germline): LNHNV, YYDKDF (reference sequence). Trimming shortened V by 0 bases and J by 2 bases, and 7 bases separated the two germline ends. The DNA of the CDR3 is TGTGCCACCAGCAGAGAGACGGGAAACACTGAAGCTTTCTTT. The encoded protein is CATSRETGNTEAFF.

Note on this clone: Additional DNA sequences in this sample encode the identical CDR3. The chain uses TRBV20-1 and TRBJ1-4, with unresolved D. Per the germline V gene, CDR1 is DFQATT and CDR2 is SNEGSKA (reference sequence). V was shortened by 5 bases and J by 7 bases, with 8 bases between the two germline ends. The CDR3 covers 11 residues. The CDR3 DNA follows: TGCAGTGCTGGTGACCGTGAAAAACTGTTTTTT. Translation: CSAGDREKLFF.

The chain is built from TRBV6-5 and TRBJ2-7, with TRBD2 matching 8 bases. This CDR3 comprises 15 residues. The V segment lost 8 bases and the J segment 0 bases; nucleotides outside the gene matches: 9. Germline V gives CDR1 MNHEY, CDR2 SVGAGI. CDR3 bases: TGTGCCAGCCGCGAGACTAGCGCTAGCTCCTACGAGCAGTACTTC. This codes for CASRETSASSYEQYF.

V gene TRBV5-1 combines with J gene TRBJ2-3; 8 nucleotides match TRBD1. After removal of 5 bases from V and 6 bases from J, the junction contained 5 bases not matched to a gene. CDR3 length: 13 residues. CDR1 SGHRS and CDR2 YFSETQ come from the germline V gene. The CDR3 DNA is TGCGCCAGCAGAGCGACAGGGGTTGATACGCAGTATTTT. Protein sequence: CASRATGVDTQYF.

The gene calls are TRBV4-1 and TRBJ2-1, with 11 bases fitting TRBD2. V trimming: 2 bases; J trimming: 8 bases; junction bases outside the gene matches: 14. The CDR3 extends over 18 amino acids. CDR1 is MGHRA and CDR2 is YSYEKL in the germline V gene. The CDR3 nucleotides are TGCGCCAGCAGCCAAACTCCCCCTAGCGGGGGGCTCTGGGATGAGCAGTTCTTC. Protein: CASSQTPPSGGLWDEQFF.

The V gene is TRBV5-8, the J gene TRBJ2-3; the D is unclear. The CDR3 is 15 residues long. V lost 4 bases, J lost 5 bases, and 17 bases lay in between. The V gene's germline CDR1 is SGHTS and CDR2 YDEGEE. For the CDR3, the DNA is TGTGCCAGCAGCGCGCGACAACCAAAGGAAGATACGCAGTATTTT. Its translation: CASSARQPKEDTQYF.

V is TRBV6-5 and J is TRBJ1-3; D is ambiguous. This CDR3 comprises 14 residues. V was shortened by 8 bases and J by 4 bases, with 15 bases between the two germline ends. Germline CDR1 reads MNHEY; CDR2 reads SVGAGI. CDR3 nucleotides: TGTGCCAGCTCTCGAGGCGTCAGAGGAAACACCATATATTTT. It specifies CASSRGVRGNTIYF.

The chain recombines TRBV7-2 with TRBJ2-7; D is ambiguous. This CDR3 comprises 13 residues. V lost 0 bases and J 2 bases, leaving 5 bases between the germline ends. CDR1 is SGHTA, CDR2 FQGNSA, per germline. Written as DNA, the CDR3 is TGTGCCAGCAGCTTAGCTACAACCTACGAGCAGTACTTC. Protein: CASSLATTYEQYF.

This chain connects TRBV2 to TRBJ2-4; D remains ambiguous. This CDR3 contains 15 residues. V lost 6 bases and J 6 bases, leaving 18 bases between the germline ends. CDR1 is SNHLY, CDR2 FYNNEI, per germline. In DNA form, the CDR3 reads TGTGCCAGCAGACCCGGGTCCCAAATTGGAAACATTCAGTACTTC. This sequence encodes CASRPGSQIGNIQYF.

This sequence joins TRBV10-3 and TRBJ2-2, with 9 bases matching TRBD2. After removal of 1 base from V and 4 bases from J, the junction contained 4 bases not matched to a gene. CDR1 is ENHRY, CDR2 SYGVKD, per germline. The CDR3 totals 16 residues. CDR3 region: CAISEWVSGSTGELFF. The CDR3, as DNA: TGTGCCATCAGTGAGTGGGTTAGCGGGAGCACCGGGGAGCTGTTTTTT.

By share, this clone counts as medium-sized. The CDR3 is CASSVGSGTNEKLFF. CDR3 coding DNA: TGTGCCAGCAGTGTGGGGAGCGGAACTAATGAAAAACTGTTTTTT. This sequence joins TRBV6-4 and TRBJ1-4; D is unresolved. Looked up from germline, CDR1 is MRHNA and CDR2 is SNTAGT. Between the trimmed V and J ends, which lost 4 bases and 1 base, there was a span of 10 bases. The CDR3 is made up of 15 amino acids.

The CDR3 loop is CASSLEAGDQPQHF. The CDR3 bases are TGTGCCAGCAGCTTAGAGGCGGGGGATCAGCCCCAGCATTTT. The V and J genes are TRBV7-8 and TRBJ1-5; D is possibly TRBD1 (5 bases). In germline, CDR1 is SGHVS, CDR2 FQNEAQ. This CDR3 comprises 14 residues. Trimming took off 1 base at V and 5 bases at J, with 9 bases between the two ends.

The chain recombines TRBV2 with TRBJ2-6, with D unclear. Germline lookup yields CDR1 SNHLY and CDR2 FYNNEI. The V end was cut by 6 bases, the J end by 0 bases, with 9 bases between. The CDR3 has 15 amino acids. Written as DNA, the CDR3 is TGTGCCAGCAGGAGAATAAACTCTGGGGCCAACGTCCTGACTTTC. Its translation is CASRRINSGANVLTF.

The chain is built from TRBV6-5 and TRBJ1-4, with 7 bases matching TRBD1. V shed 2 bases, J shed 10 bases, and the junction held 4 bases outside the gene matches. Germline CDR1 is MNHEY and CDR2 is SVGAGI. The CDR3 has 13 residues. CDR3 sequence: CASSYGNRGKLFF. DNA of the CDR3: TGTGCCAGCAGTTACGGGAACAGGGGAAAACTGTTTTTT.

This clone was recorded once. The chain has TRBV7-2 and TRBJ2-7; 9 bases are a match to TRBD1. Germline V gene data show CDR1 as SGHTA and CDR2 as FQGNSA. The CDR3 extends over 14 amino acids. J lost 0 bases, V lost 4 bases, and 1 base had no gene match. CDR3 protein: CASSYRGPSYEQYF. The CDR3 DNA reads TGTGCCAGCAGCTACAGGGGGCCCTCCTACGAGCAGTACTTC.

The V gene is TRBV5-5, the J gene TRBJ1-1; D is unresolved. Germline V gene sequence: CDR1 SGHKS, CDR2 YYEKEE (reference sequence). V was shortened by 4 bases and J by 5 bases, with 12 bases between the two germline ends. The CDR3 runs to 13 residues. DNA of the CDR3: TGTGCCAGCAGCAGTACTGCGGTGACTGAAGCTTTCTTT. Its translation is CASSSTAVTEAFF.

The V and J genes are TRBV5-1 and TRBJ2-5; TRBD2 might be the D (6 bases). Germline CDR1 SGHRS, CDR2 YFSETQ. Trimming cost V 0 bases and J 1 base, with 13 bases left between them. This CDR3 contains 16 residues. CDR3 in DNA: TGCGCCAGCAGCTTGGGTAGAGGGACTCTCCAAGAGACCCAGTACTTC. It translates to CASSLGRGTLQETQYF.